These 4 T cell receptor beta chains were all obtained from the same sample, sequenced in a study of radiotherapy plus CTLA-4 blockade in lung cancer. Only in-frame clones appear in the TCRdb table, and some are missing; sequencing was by immunoSEQ multiplex PCR. The sample includes 35,000 to 50,000 clones, 55% to 80% seen only once; the top ten take around a quarter. The material was peripheral blood, obtained from a patient treated with radiotherapy plus ipilimumab. Receptors originate from a human donor with non-small cell lung cancer who had a partial response to radiotherapy plus ipilimumab.

The chain has TRBV5-1 and TRBJ2-5, with 7 bases that match TRBD2. The J call may be incorrect, as the DNA end agrees better with TRBJ2-7. This CDR3 contains 14 residues. Germline values: CDR1 SGHRS, CDR2 YFSETQ. The CDR3 spells CASSLERGSYEQYF. CDR3 DNA sequence: TGCGCCAGCAGCTTGGAGCGGGGCTCCTACGAGCAGTACTTC.

The chain links TRBV7-2 to TRBJ2-4, with TRBD2 identical over 7 bases. Unmatched junction bases numbered 7, after V lost 5 bases and J lost 3 bases. CDR1 is SGHTA and CDR2 is FQGNSA in the germline V gene. The CDR3 spans 15 residues. CDR3 loop: CASSRDGGGKNIQYF. Written as DNA, the CDR3 is TGTGCCAGCAGCCGTGACGGCGGGGGCAAAAACATTCAGTACTTC.

The J gene is TRBJ2-1, the V gene TRBV14, with TRBD1 identical over 9 bases. Trimming took 5 bases from V and 7 from J; bases not matched to a gene: 9. Germline CDR1 and CDR2: SGHDN and FVKESK. The CDR3 length is 15 residues. CDR3 DNA sequence: TGTGCCAGCAGCATTCGGACAGGGGTCCTGAATGAGCAGTTCTTC. Residues: CASSIRTGVLNEQFF.

As regards this clone: Other DNA sequences in the same sample also yield this CDR3. The chain uses TRBV9 and TRBJ2-1, with a possible D match to TRBD2 (6 bases). V lost 0 bases to trimming and J lost 0 bases, with 7 bases between them. Germline V gene sequence: CDR1 SGDLS, CDR2 YYNGEE. This CDR3 has 15 residues. CDR3 amino acids: CASSVAGDSYNEQFF. In nucleotides, the CDR3 is TGTGCCAGCAGCGTAGCGGGGGACTCCTACAATGAGCAGTTCTTC.